Listed below are T cell receptor beta chains from one sample, sequenced in a study of blood T cell repertoires in COVID-19. Measured with immunoSEQ multiplex PCR; TCRdb has only the in-frame clones, and not every one. The sample includes 85,000 to 110,000 clones, nearly 90% seen only once; the top ten take around 3.3%. Sequencing was done on a sample of peripheral blood. The source of these receptors is a middle-aged man in a cohort sampled during active COVID-19. The CDR3 runs from the conserved cysteine through the conserved F or W. A D gene is named only where the DNA matches it firmly. Expanded clones get a size class; other rows say once, few or many, or leave the size out.

V gene	D gene	J gene	clone size	CDR3 protein	CDR3 DNA
TRBV7-8	NA	TRBJ2-7	NA	CASSYFGGATYEQYF	TGTGCCAGCAGCTACTTTGGGGGGGCAACCTACGAGCAGTACTTC
TRBV18	NA	TRBJ1-2	few	CASSLGQNVYGYTF	TGTGCCAGCTCACTCGGACAGAATGTCTATGGCTACACCTTC
TRBV5-1	TRBD2	TRBJ2-4	NA	CASSRTSGHPENIQYF	TGCGCCAGCAGCCGAACTAGCGGGCACCCGGAGAACATTCAGTACTTC
TRBV6-2/TRBV6-3	NA	TRBJ1-1	few	CASSYTRFEAFF	TGTGCCAGCAGTTACACCAGATTTGAAGCTTTCTTT
TRBV5-1	TRBD2	TRBJ2-1	NA	CASSYGGAYNEQFF	TGCGCCAGCAGCTACGGGGGGGCCTACAATGAGCAGTTCTTC
TRBV28	NA	TRBJ1-3	NA	CASSSPSLGDKDTIYF	TGTGCCAGCAGTTCCCCCTCGTTGGGGGACAAAGACACCATATATTTT
TRBV7-8	TRBD1	TRBJ2-2	NA	CASRLTGGIGELFF	TGTGCCAGCAGATTAACAGGGGGAATCGGGGAGCTGTTTTTT
TRBV7-2	NA	TRBJ1-3	NA	CASSADGIRGNTIYF	TGTGCCAGCAGCGCGGACGGGATAAGGGGAAACACCATATATTTT
TRBV18	NA	TRBJ1-6	NA	CASSPPGPGSPLHF	TGTGCCAGCTCACCACCGGGGCCAGGGTCACCCCTCCACTTT
TRBV20-1	NA	TRBJ1-5	many	CSASMPLGGQPQHF	TGCAGTGCTAGTATGCCCCTAGGCGGTCAGCCCCAGCATTTT
TRBV19	TRBD2	TRBJ2-3	NA	CASEGGGSRTDTQYF	TGTGCCAGTGAAGGCGGGGGGTCCCGCACAGATACGCAGTATTTT
TRBV6-5	NA	TRBJ1-1	NA	CASSRQEMNTEAFF	TGTGCCAGCAGCCGACAGGAGATGAACACTGAAGCTTTCTTT
TRBV5-1	TRBD1	TRBJ2-1	NA	CASTQGQAYNEQFF	TGCGCCAGCACCCAAGGACAGGCTTACAATGAGCAGTTCTTC
TRBV5-1	NA	TRBJ2-3	NA	CASSLGGSAITDTQYF	TGCGCCAGCAGCTTGGGTGGGTCAGCGATCACAGATACGCAGTATTTT
TRBV5-5	NA	TRBJ1-6	NA	CASSLVPGTSPLHF	TGTGCCAGCAGCTTGGTTCCAGGCACTTCACCCCTCCACTTT
TRBV4-1	NA	TRBJ1-4	NA	CASSHYLGGANEKLFF	TGCGCCAGCAGCCATTACCTAGGGGGGGCGAATGAAAAACTGTTTTTT
TRBV5-1	NA	TRBJ2-3	NA	CASSLGTDGRTDTQYF	TGCGCCAGCAGCTTGGGGACAGATGGGCGAACAGATACGCAGTATTTT
TRBV6-6	NA	TRBJ1-3	few	CASSFTGTSGNTIYF	TGTGCCAGCAGTTTTACAGGGACGTCTGGAAACACCATATATTTT
TRBV9	TRBD2	TRBJ2-3	NA	CASSVLPSGSFTDTQYF	TGTGCCAGCAGCGTACTTCCTAGCGGGTCCTTCACAGATACGCAGTATTTT
TRBV11-3	TRBD1	TRBJ2-1	NA	CASSPRDRGNNEQFF	TGTGCCAGCAGCCCCCGGGACAGGGGGAACAATGAGCAGTTCTTC
TRBV19	NA	TRBJ1-2	NA	CASSIVPGSYGYTF	TGTGCCAGTAGTATAGTCCCTGGGAGCTATGGCTACACCTTC
TRBV6-2/TRBV6-3	NA	TRBJ2-5	NA	CASSHRGQLRGETQYF	TGTGCCAGCAGCCACCGGGGACAACTAAGAGGGGAGACCCAGTACTTC
TRBV19	TRBD1	TRBJ1-4	NA	CASSTQGAGEKLFF	TGTGCCAGTAGTACCCAGGGGGCGGGCGAAAAACTGTTTTTT
TRBV4-2	TRBD1	TRBJ1-2	NA	CASSHRTGGYGYTF	TGTGCCAGCAGCCACAGGACAGGTGGCTATGGCTACACCTTC
TRBV4-1	NA	TRBJ1-2	NA	CASSQESINYGYTF	TGCGCCAGCAGCCAAGAATCCATTAACTATGGCTACACCTTC
TRBV6-2/TRBV6-3	NA	TRBJ1-1	NA	CASSYTGGTVDTEAFF	TGTGCCAGCAGTTACACGGGGGGCACAGTGGACACTGAAGCTTTCTTT
TRBV7-7	NA	TRBJ1-1	once	CASSRGLDTEAFF	TGTGCCAGCAGCAGAGGGTTGGACACTGAAGCTTTCTTT
TRBV5-4	TRBD1	TRBJ1-3	NA	CASSLGTGNSGNTIYF	TGTGCCAGCAGCTTAGGGACAGGGAACTCTGGAAACACCATATATTTT
TRBV9	TRBD1	TRBJ1-2	once	CASSAGTGEGGYTF	TGTGCCAGCAGCGCGGGGACAGGGGAGGGTGGCTACACCTTC
TRBV16	TRBD1	TRBJ2-1	NA	CASSQSPTGTGHNEQFF	TGTGCCAGCAGCCAATCGCCAACCGGGACAGGTCACAATGAGCAGTTCTTC
TRBV5-1	NA	TRBJ2-3	NA	CASSLEHITDTQYF	TGCGCCAGCAGCTTGGAACACATCACAGATACGCAGTATTTT
TRBV7-2	NA	TRBJ1-1	NA	CASSLARGGSSTEAFF	TGTGCCAGCAGCTTAGCGCGAGGGGGTTCGAGCACTGAAGCTTTCTTT
TRBV7-3	TRBD1	TRBJ2-1	NA	CASSLTGQGKKGEQFF	TGTGCCAGCAGCTTAACTGGACAGGGGAAGAAGGGTGAGCAGTTCTTC